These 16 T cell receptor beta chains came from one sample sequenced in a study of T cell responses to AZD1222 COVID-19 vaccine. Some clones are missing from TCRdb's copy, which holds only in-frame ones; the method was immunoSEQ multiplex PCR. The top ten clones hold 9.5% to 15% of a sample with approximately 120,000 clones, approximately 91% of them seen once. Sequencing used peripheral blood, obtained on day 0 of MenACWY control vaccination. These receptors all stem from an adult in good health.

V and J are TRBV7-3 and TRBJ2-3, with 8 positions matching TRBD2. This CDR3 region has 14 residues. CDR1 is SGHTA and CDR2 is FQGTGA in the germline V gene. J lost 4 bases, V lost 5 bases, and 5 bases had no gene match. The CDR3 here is CASSDGTRADTQYF. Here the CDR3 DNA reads TGTGCCAGCAGCGACGGGACTAGGGCAGATACGCAGTATTTT.

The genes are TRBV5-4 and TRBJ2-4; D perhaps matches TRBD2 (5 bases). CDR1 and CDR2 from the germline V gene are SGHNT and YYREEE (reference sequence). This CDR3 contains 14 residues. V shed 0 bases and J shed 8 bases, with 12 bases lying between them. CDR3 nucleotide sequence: TGTGCCAGCAGCTTGGGAGGGAGTAGGGACATTCAGTACTTC. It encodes CASSLGGSRDIQYF.

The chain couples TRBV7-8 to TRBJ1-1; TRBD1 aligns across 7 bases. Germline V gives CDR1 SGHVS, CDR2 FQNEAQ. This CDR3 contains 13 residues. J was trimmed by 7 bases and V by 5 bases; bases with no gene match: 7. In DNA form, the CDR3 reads TGTGCCAGCAGCCCGACCCGGACAGGTGAAGCTTTCTTT. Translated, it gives CASSPTRTGEAFF.

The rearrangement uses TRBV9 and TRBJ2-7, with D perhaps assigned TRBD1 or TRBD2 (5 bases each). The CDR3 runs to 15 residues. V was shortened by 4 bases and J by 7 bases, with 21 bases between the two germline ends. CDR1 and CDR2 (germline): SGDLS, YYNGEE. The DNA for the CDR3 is TGTGCCAGCAGCACCTCATCGGGGCCTCTGAGGGAGCAGTACTTC. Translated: CASSTSSGPLREQYF.

As DNA, the CDR3 is TGTGCCAGCAGATCTACCTCCCCGGGTTCGCGCGGCTACACCTTC. The encoded protein is CASRSTSPGSRGYTF. J is TRBJ1-2 and V is TRBV28; D gene uncertain. The germline CDR1 and CDR2 sequences are MDHEN and SYDVKM. Trimming took off 6 bases at V and 8 bases at J, with 22 bases between the two ends. The CDR3 is 15 amino acids.

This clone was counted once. The CDR3 is CASSEGGPDTQYF. The CDR3 DNA sequence: TGTGCCAGCAGCGAGGGTGGCCCCGATACGCAGTATTTT. V and J are TRBV9 and TRBJ2-3; no clear D. CDR1 is SGDLS and CDR2 is YYNGEE in the germline V gene. There are 13 residues in the CDR3. Between the trimmed V and J ends, which lost 3 bases and 6 bases, there was a span of 11 bases.

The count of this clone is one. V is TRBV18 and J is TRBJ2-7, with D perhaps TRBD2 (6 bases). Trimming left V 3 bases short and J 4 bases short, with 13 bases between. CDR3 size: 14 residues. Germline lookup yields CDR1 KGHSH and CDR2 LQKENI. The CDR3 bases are TGTGCCAGCTCACCCCCGGGGGTATTGTACGAGCAGTACTTC. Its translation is CASSPPGVLYEQYF. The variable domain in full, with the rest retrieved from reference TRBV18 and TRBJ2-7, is NAGVMQNPRHLVRRRGQEARLRCSPMKGHSHVYWYRQLPEEGLKFMVYLQKENIIDESGMPKERFSAEFPKEGPSILRIQQVVRGDSAAYFCASSPPGVLYEQYFGPGTRLTVT.

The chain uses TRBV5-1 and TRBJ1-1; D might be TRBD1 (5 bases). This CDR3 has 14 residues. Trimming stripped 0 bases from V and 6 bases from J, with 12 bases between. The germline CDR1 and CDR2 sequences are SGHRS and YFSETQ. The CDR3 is CASSLGNSGAEAFF. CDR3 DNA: TGCGCCAGCAGCTTGGGGAATTCGGGGGCTGAAGCTTTCTTT.

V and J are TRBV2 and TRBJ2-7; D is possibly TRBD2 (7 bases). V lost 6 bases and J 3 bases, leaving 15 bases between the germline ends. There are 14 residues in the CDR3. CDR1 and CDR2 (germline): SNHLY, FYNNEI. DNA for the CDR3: TGTGCCAGCAGGGCAGGGAGGGGGGACTACGAGCAGTACTTC. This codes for CASRAGRGDYEQYF. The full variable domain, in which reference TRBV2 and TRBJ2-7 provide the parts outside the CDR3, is EPEVTQTPSHQVTQMGQEVILRCVPISNHLYFYWYRQILGQKVEFLVSFYNNEISEKSEIFDDQFSVERPDGSNFTLKIRSTKLEDSAMYFCASRAGRGDYEQYFGPGTRLTVT.

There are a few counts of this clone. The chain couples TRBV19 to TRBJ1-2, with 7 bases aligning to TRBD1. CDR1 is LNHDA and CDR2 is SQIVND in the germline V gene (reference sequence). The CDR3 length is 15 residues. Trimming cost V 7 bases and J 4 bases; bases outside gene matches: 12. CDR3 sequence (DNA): TGTGCCAGTACTCCCCGGGACAGCGTAATCTATGGCTACACCTTC. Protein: CASTPRDSVIYGYTF.

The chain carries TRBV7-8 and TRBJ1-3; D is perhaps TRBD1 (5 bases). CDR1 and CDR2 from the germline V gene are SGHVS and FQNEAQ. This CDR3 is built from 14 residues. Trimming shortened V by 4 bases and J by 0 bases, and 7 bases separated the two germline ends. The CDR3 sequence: CASSSGPSGNTIYF. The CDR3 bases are TGTGCCAGCAGCTCGGGGCCCTCTGGAAACACCATATATTTT.

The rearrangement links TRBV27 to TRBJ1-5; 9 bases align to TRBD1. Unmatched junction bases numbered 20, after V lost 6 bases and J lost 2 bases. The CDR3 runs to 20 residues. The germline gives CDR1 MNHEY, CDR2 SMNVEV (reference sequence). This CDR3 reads CASSRSGQGLTLVRNQPQHF. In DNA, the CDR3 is TGTGCCAGCAGCCGATCTGGACAGGGGCTGACCTTAGTACGCAATCAGCCCCAGCATTTT.

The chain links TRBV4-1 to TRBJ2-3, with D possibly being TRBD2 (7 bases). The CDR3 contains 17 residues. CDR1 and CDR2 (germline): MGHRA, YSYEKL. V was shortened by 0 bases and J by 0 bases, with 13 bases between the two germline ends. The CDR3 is CASSQDGGGPSTDTQYF. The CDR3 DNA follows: TGCGCCAGCAGCCAAGATGGGGGGGGGCCTAGCACAGATACGCAGTATTTT.

The CDR3 DNA reads as TGTGCCTGGACCACCGGGACAGGGGCTTTCTTT. As protein: CAWTTGTGAFF. The chain recombines TRBV30 with TRBJ1-1; 9 positions agree with TRBD1. V lost 4 bases, J lost 11 bases, and 5 bases stayed unmatched. CDR1 and CDR2 from the germline V gene are GTSNPN and SVGIG (reference sequence). The CDR3 runs 11 residues.

CDR3 protein: CASSQDRQGGHYEQYF. The CDR3 coding sequence is TGCGCCAGCAGCCAAGATCGACAGGGGGGTCACTACGAGCAGTACTTC. The chain uses TRBV4-1 and TRBJ2-7; 9 positions match TRBD1. The J segment lost 3 bases and the V segment lost 0 bases, leaving 6 bases of the junction unmatched. Germline V gene data show CDR1 as MGHRA and CDR2 as YSYEKL. The CDR3 runs to 16 residues.

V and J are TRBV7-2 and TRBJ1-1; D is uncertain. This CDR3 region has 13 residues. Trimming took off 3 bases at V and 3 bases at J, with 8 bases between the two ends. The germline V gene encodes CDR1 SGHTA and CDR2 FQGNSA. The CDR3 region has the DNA TGTGCCAGCAGCTTTTGGGAGGACACTGAAGCTTTCTTT. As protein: CASSFWEDTEAFF.